Each of the 11 T cell receptor beta chains below was sequenced from the same sample in a study of T cells in Graves' hyperthyroidism and ophthalmopathy. Using RNA transcripts as the source, TCR beta CDR3 regions were amplified. HTBI primers were used for first-round RT-PCR of the TCR CDR3. TCRdb independently ran MiXCR on the multiplex PCR reads; one entry per CDR3 protein. Among under 350,000 distinct CDR3 sequences, 21% were seen once, and the ten largest hold 50%. Material: blood. These receptors originate from a woman in her forties or fifties with Graves' hyperthyroidism.

This clonotype was detected a few times. The rearrangement links TRBV7-3 to TRBJ2-1; 11 nucleotides agree with TRBD2. J was trimmed by 0 bases and V by 5 bases; bases with no gene match: 12. This CDR3 is built from 19 residues. CDR1 is SGHTA and CDR2 is FQGTGA in the germline V gene. The CDR3 bases are TGTGCCAGCAGCGTTACCGCCGGGACTAGCGGTAGCTCCTACAATGAGCAGTTCTTC. Protein: CASSVTAGTSGSSYNEQFF.

The CDR3 loop reads CASSPQSANEQFF. Written as DNA, the CDR3 is TGTGCCAGCTCACCACAGTCAGCTAATGAGCAGTTCTTC. The chain has TRBV18 and TRBJ2-1; D is unclear. V was shortened by 1 base and J by 7 bases, with 8 bases between the two germline ends. In germline, CDR1 is KGHSH, CDR2 LQKENI. The CDR3 runs 13 residues. Full variable domain (outside the CDR3, taken from reference TRBV18 and TRBJ2-1): NAGVMQNPRHLVRRRGQEARLRCSPMKGHSHVYWYRQLPEEGLKFMVYLQKENIIDESGMPKERFSAEFPKEGPSILRIQQVVRGDSAAYFCASSPQSANEQFFGPGTRLTVL.

Ten or more counts support this clonotype. The rearrangement links TRBV20-1 to TRBJ2-5; no firm D call. In germline, CDR1 is DFQATT, CDR2 SNEGSKA (reference sequence). V was trimmed by 6 bases and J by 2 bases, leaving 4 bases between them. The CDR3 has 10 residues. This CDR3 reads CSAKQETQYF. In nucleotides, the CDR3 is TGCAGTGCCAAACAAGAGACCCAGTACTTC.

This clonotype was recorded many times. The chain recombines TRBV10-3 with TRBJ2-3; TRBD2 matches 8 bases. Trimming took 3 bases from V and 6 from J; bases not matched to a gene: 23. This CDR3 spans 20 amino acids. In germline, CDR1 is ENHRY, CDR2 SYGVKD. This chain's CDR3 is CAISDLKRGRDGGGGDTQYF. The CDR3 nucleotides read TGTGCCATCAGTGACCTGAAGCGGGGGAGGGACGGAGGGGGTGGGGATACGCAGTATTTT.

The CDR3 coding sequence is TGCGCCAGCAGCTTCGACGGACTAGCGGGAGGGGAGTACGAGCAGTACTTC. Its protein is CASSFDGLAGGEYEQYF. The V and J genes are TRBV5-1 and TRBJ2-7; 15 nucleotides agree with TRBD2. The V gene's germline CDR1 is SGHRS and CDR2 YFSETQ. V lost 2 bases and J lost 4; bases outside the gene matches: 7. The CDR3 contains 17 residues.

The rearrangement joins TRBV28 to TRBJ1-4; a possible D gene is TRBD1 (5 bases). The CDR3 length is 14 residues. The ends were cut back, 5 bases at V and 13 bases at J, with 20 bases in the middle. Germline CDR1 MDHEN, CDR2 SYDVKM. This chain's CDR3 is CASSPRRGGPRLFF. CDR3 coding DNA: TGTGCCAGCAGTCCTCGCCGGGGGGGTCCTAGACTGTTTTTT.

Note on this clonotype: Compared with germline, one end of the junction differs, possibly owing to a read error. The gene calls are TRBV9 and TRBJ1-1; D call uncertain. The CDR3 length is 16 residues. Per germline, CDR1 SGDLS and CDR2 YYNGEE. CDR3 sequence reads: CAGSVDPGSANTEAFF. As DNA, the CDR3 is TGTGCCGGCAGCGTAGATCCCGGCAGTGCGAACACTGAAGCCTTCTTT.

This clonotype was counted at least ten times. The chain is built from TRBV6-1 and TRBJ2-7, with a weak D call TRBD2 (6 bases). This CDR3 is 17 amino acids long. V was cut by 0 bases and J by 3 bases, with 18 bases left in between. CDR1 and CDR2 (germline): MNHNS, SASEGT. CDR3 region: CASSEAVGGGGSYEQYF. The CDR3 nucleotides are TGTGCCAGCAGTGAAGCAGTGGGGGGAGGCGGTAGCTACGAGCAGTACTTC.

In this sample, this clonotype turned up many times. V usage is TRBV18 and J usage is TRBJ2-5, with D hard to call. Looked up from germline, CDR1 is KGHSH and CDR2 is LQKENI. Trimming stripped 2 bases from V and 5 bases from J, with 9 bases between. This CDR3 has 13 amino acids. The CDR3 nucleotides read TGTGCCAGCTCACCAGGGTACCGGGAGACCCAGTACTTC. Translation gives CASSPGYRETQYF. Combining the CDR3 with reference TRBV18 and TRBJ2-5 gives the whole variable domain NAGVMQNPRHLVRRRGQEARLRCSPMKGHSHVYWYRQLPEEGLKFMVYLQKENIIDESGMPKERFSAEFPKEGPSILRIQQVVRGDSAAYFCASSPGYRETQYFGPGTRLLVL.

There are many counts of this clonotype. The chain is built from TRBV12-3 or TRBV12-4 and TRBJ1-1; 7 nucleotides agree with TRBD1. V lost 6 bases and J lost 8; bases outside the gene matches: 9. This CDR3 is 13 amino acids long. CDR3 DNA sequence: TGTGCCAGCAGCCCGACAGGGACGTTGGAAGCTTTCTTT. This codes for CASSPTGTLEAFF.

This clonotype showed up just a few times. The rearrangement joins TRBV9 to TRBJ1-1; D ambiguous. Per the germline V gene, CDR1 is SGDLS and CDR2 is YYNGEE. Deletions cut 3 bases from V and 5 bases from J, with 11 bases between. This CDR3 is 13 amino acids long. CDR3: CASSAIPETEAFF. For the CDR3, the DNA is TGTGCCAGCAGCGCTATACCCGAGACTGAAGCTTTCTTT.